This paragraph reports one T cell receptor (beta chain). The data belong to a study of T cell changes during pregnancy in multiple sclerosis. Some clones are missing from TCRdb's copy, which holds only in-frame ones; the method was immunoSEQ multiplex PCR. The sample records 65,000 to 85,000 clones, roughly 91% being singletons. The CDR3 is 11 residues long. Trimming took 10 bases from V and 5 from J; bases not matched to a gene: 3. CDR1 is MDHEN and CDR2 is SYDVKM in the germline V gene. V is TRBV28 and J is TRBJ2-5; 8 nucleotides match TRBD1. Sample: CD4+ T cells from peripheral blood mononuclear cells, taken after pregnancy. The sequence derives from a female donor with multiple sclerosis, enrolled in a pregnancy study. The chain's CDR3 is CATRGRETQYF. DNA of the CDR3: TGTGCCACCAGGGGGCGGGAGACCCAGTACTTC.